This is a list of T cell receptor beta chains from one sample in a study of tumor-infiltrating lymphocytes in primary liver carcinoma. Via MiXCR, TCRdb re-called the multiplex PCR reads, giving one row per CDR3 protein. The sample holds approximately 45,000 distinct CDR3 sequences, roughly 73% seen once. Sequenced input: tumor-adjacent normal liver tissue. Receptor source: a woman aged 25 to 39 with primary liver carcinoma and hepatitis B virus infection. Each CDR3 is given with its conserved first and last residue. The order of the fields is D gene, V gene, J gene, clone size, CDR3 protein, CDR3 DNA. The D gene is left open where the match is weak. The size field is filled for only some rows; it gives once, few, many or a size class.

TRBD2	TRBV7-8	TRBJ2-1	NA	CASSKDTTSGYYNEQSF	TGTGCCAGCAGCAAAGACACAACTAGCGGCTACTACAATGAGCAGTCCTTC
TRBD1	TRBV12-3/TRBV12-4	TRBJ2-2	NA	CASNSTGAITGELFF	TGTGCCAGCAATTCGACAGGGGCCATAACCGGGGAGCTGTTTTTT
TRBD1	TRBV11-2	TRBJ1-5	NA	CAISRTGDSNQSQHF	TGTGCCATCAGCCGGACAGGAGATAGCAATCAGTCCCAGCATTTT
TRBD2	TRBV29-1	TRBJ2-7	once	CSAERRDYPPVHYF	TGCAGCGCTGAACGCCGGGACTATCCTCCCGTGCACTACTTC
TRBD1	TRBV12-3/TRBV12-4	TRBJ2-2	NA	CARSLTGGITGELFF	TGTGCCAGGAGTTTGACAGGGGGCATAACCGGGGAGCTGTTTTTT
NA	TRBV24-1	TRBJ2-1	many	CATSDPVRNEQFF	TGTGCCACCAGTGATCCAGTTCGCAATGAGCAGTTCTTC
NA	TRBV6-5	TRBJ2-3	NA	CARSPRLLSNQPQYF	TGTGCCAGGAGTCCCCGACTGCTTAGCAATCAGCCCCAGTATTTT
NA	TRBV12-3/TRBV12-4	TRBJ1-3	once	CASRFGGNTIYF	TGTGCCAGCCGCTTTGGTGGAAACACCATATATTTT
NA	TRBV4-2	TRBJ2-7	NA	CANSQTRLDPREQYF	TGTGCCAACAGCCAAACCAGGCTAGACCCCCGGGAGCAGTACTTC
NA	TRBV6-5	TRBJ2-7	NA	CASSRDSTGGYEHYF	TGTGCCAGCAGCCGGGACTCGACGGGCGGTTACGAGCATTATTTC
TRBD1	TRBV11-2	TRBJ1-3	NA	CASNSGTVLYF	TGTGCCAGCAACTCGGGGACAGTCCTCTATTTT